Reported below is one T cell receptor (beta chain). Its antigen remains unidentified. Some clones are missing from TCRdb's copy, which holds only in-frame ones; the method was immunoSEQ multiplex PCR. Seen here are around 250,000 clones, 70% observed once, and the top ten hold 15%. The sample belongs to a study of cytotoxic CD8 clonotypes in ibrutinib-treated CLL. Study background: Patients gave response samples after a median about 12 months of treatment, range 6 to 36. Broader study findings: Baseline levels were approached again at progression, after clonality had risen at ibrutinib response.

Germline values: CDR1 MNHEY, CDR2 SMNVEV (reference sequence). The ends were cut back, 5 bases at V and 1 base at J, with 18 bases in the middle. CDR3 length equals 16 residues. The sequencing used PBMCs, collected after 24 months of ibrutinib treatment. J is TRBJ2-7 and V is TRBV27; perhaps TRBD1 as D (5 bases). The receptor was isolated from a human donor with chronic lymphocytic leukemia. DNA for the CDR3: TGTGCCAGCAGTCTCTTACCCGACAGAAATTCCTACGAGCAGTACTTC. Its translation is CASSLLPDRNSYEQYF.